This TCR beta chain was captured by sequencing in a study of T-cell reconstitution after alpha-beta-depleted transplantation in children. Broader study findings: There were some patients whose high TCRbeta diversity at day 60 came from surviving recipient T cells and thymic progenitors. Once a year had passed after transplant, T-cell counts and diversity came mostly from newly produced T cells.

During its preparation, the TCRbeta library received unique molecular identifiers. TCRdb re-analysed the PCR reads in MiXCR, keeping a single row per CDR3 protein. The sample has nearly 350,000 distinct CDR3 sequences, roughly 15% seen once. V was pared by 3 bases and J by 2 bases, with 12 bases between. The CDR3 is 15 residues long. Many counts were recorded for this clonotype. The antigen is not known. This sequence joins TRBV12-3 or TRBV12-4 and TRBJ2-3; tentatively, D is TRBD2 (6 bases). The clonotype comes from a male patient aged 2 to 10 who had a stem cell transplant for acute lymphoblastic leukemia, so the T cells may come from the graft donor. Here the sequenced sample was PBMCs, mostly from graft donor cells, taken 360 days after TCRalphabeta/CD19-depleted stem cell transplant. The CDR3 protein is CASSLSGRHTDTQYF. CDR3 coding DNA: TGTGCCAGCAGTTTGTCCGGGAGACACACAGATACGCAGTATTTT.